Each of the 13 T cell receptor beta chains below was sequenced from the same sample in a study of T cell responses to AZD1222 COVID-19 vaccine. Sequenced by immunoSEQ multiplex PCR; TCRdb stores in-frame clones only, minus some. The sample carries roughly 100,000 clones, around 87% recorded once. The sequenced sample was peripheral blood, obtained 28 days after the second AZD1222 dose. Receptors originate from an adult who received the AZD1222 COVID-19 vaccine.

The chain couples TRBV18 to TRBJ1-5; 8 bases fit TRBD1. Per the germline V gene, CDR1 is KGHSH and CDR2 is LQKENI. The length of the CDR3 is 15 residues. J lost 9 bases, V lost 4 bases, and 11 bases had no gene match. The CDR3 coding sequence is TGTGCCAGCTCACTTAATTCAGGGGGCGGCGGGCCCCAGCATTTT. This translates into CASSLNSGGGGPQHF.

The chain couples TRBV5-4 to TRBJ2-5; TRBD1 is a possible D gene (6 bases). The CDR3 runs to 14 residues. Germline CDR1 is SGHNT and CDR2 is YYREEE (reference sequence). V was cut by 0 bases and J by 5 bases, with 11 bases left in between. The chain's CDR3 is CASSLVDRKETQYF. CDR3 nucleotide sequence: TGTGCCAGCAGCTTGGTTGACAGGAAGGAGACCCAGTACTTC. Filled out from reference TRBV5-4 and TRBJ2-5, the complete variable domain reads ETGVTQSPTHLIKTRGQQVTLRCSSQSGHNTVSWYQQALGQGPQFIFQYYREEENGRGNFPPRFSGLQFPNYSSELNVNALELDDSALYLCASSLVDRKETQYFGPGTRLLVL.

The chain links TRBV2 to TRBJ1-2; unclear D gene. Germline CDR1 SNHLY, CDR2 FYNNEI. The CDR3 totals 12 residues. Trimming pared 3 bases from V and 8 bases from J, leaving 10 bases between. The CDR3, as DNA: TGTGCCAGCAGTGATATCCTGCCCGGCTACACCTTC. This codes for CASSDILPGYTF.

This chain joins TRBV6-6 and TRBJ1-1; D is perhaps TRBD1 (5 bases). The germline V and J ends were trimmed by 6 bases and 5 bases, with 13 bases remaining between them. CDR1 MNHNY and CDR2 SVGAGI come from the germline V gene (reference sequence). CDR3 size: 13 residues. CDR3 region: CASRLGEWTEAFF. The CDR3 nucleotides read TGTGCCAGCAGGTTAGGGGAGTGGACTGAAGCTTTCTTT.

This rearrangement joins TRBV3-1 (or the pseudogene TRBV3-2) to TRBJ1-1; TRBD1 agrees at 7 bases. V was clipped by 4 bases and J by 5 bases; unmatched bases: 7. The CDR3 spans 14 residues. Germline V gene sequence: CDR1 LGHDT, CDR2 YNNKEL (reference sequence). CDR3 protein: CASSPTGRLTEAFF. DNA for the CDR3: TGTGCCAGCAGCCCGACAGGGAGGCTGACTGAAGCTTTCTTT.

This chain connects TRBV5-6 to TRBJ1-3; perhaps TRBD1 as D (6 bases). Germline assignment: CDR1 SGHDT and CDR2 YYEEEE. This CDR3 contains 14 residues. V lost 2 bases to trimming and J lost 10 bases, with 16 bases between them. The CDR3, as DNA: TGTGCCAGCAGCTTCCGGTCTCGACAGGCAACCATATATTTT. Translated, it gives CASSFRSRQATIYF.

The chain links TRBV19 to TRBJ2-7; 10 bases are shared with TRBD1. The CDR3 consists of 15 residues. V shed 5 bases and J 2 bases; nucleotides not matched to a gene: 6. Germline assignment: CDR1 LNHDA and CDR2 SQIVND (reference sequence). In DNA, the CDR3 is TGTGCCAGTAGTCCCCGGACAGGGGGGACCTACGAGCAGTACTTC. Protein product: CASSPRTGGTYEQYF.

The J gene is TRBJ1-1, the V gene TRBV7-2; D is perhaps TRBD1 (6 bases). V lost 5 bases and J 5 bases, leaving 15 bases between the germline ends. The CDR3 covers 14 residues. The germline V gene encodes CDR1 SGHTA and CDR2 FQGNSA. The CDR3 DNA sequence: TGTGCCAGCAGCCAGGGGTACAGAGGAACTGAAGCTTTCTTT. Residues: CASSQGYRGTEAFF.

This chain connects TRBV9 to TRBJ2-1; 8 nucleotides align to TRBD2. The J segment lost 1 base and the V segment lost 0 bases, leaving 6 bases of the junction unmatched. Germline loops: CDR1 SGDLS, CDR2 YYNGEE. This CDR3 region has 17 residues. CDR3 in amino acids: CASSVAAGGGSYNEQFF. For the CDR3, the DNA is TGTGCCAGCAGCGTAGCTGCGGGGGGCGGGTCCTACAATGAGCAGTTCTTC.

This clone appeared once. The V and J genes are TRBV27 and TRBJ1-2; 7 bases match TRBD1. CDR1 is MNHEY and CDR2 is SMNVEV in the germline V gene (reference sequence). Trimming cost V 3 bases and J 8 bases; bases outside gene matches: 15. CDR3 length equals 16 residues. The CDR3 reads CASSFSQGVYHNGYTF. The CDR3 coding sequence is TGTGCCAGCAGTTTTAGCCAGGGGGTGTATCATAACGGCTACACCTTC.

The V and J genes are TRBV9 and TRBJ2-1; 12 bases match TRBD2. This CDR3 spans 18 amino acids. The V and J ends lost 0 bases and 2 bases, in that order; junction bases with no gene match: 6. Germline CDR1 and CDR2: SGDLS and YYNGEE. The CDR3 bases are TGTGCCAGCAGCGTAGGGGAACTAGCGGGAGGCCCCTACAATGAGCAGTTCTTC. Translated: CASSVGELAGGPYNEQFF.

The V and J genes are TRBV6-6 and TRBJ2-7; 7 bases line up with TRBD1. V gave up 5 bases and J gave up 2 bases; unmatched junction bases: 9. In germline, CDR1 is MNHNY, CDR2 SVGAGI (reference sequence). The CDR3 is made up of 15 amino acids. The CDR3 nucleotides read TGTGCCAGCAGTCACCCCGGACAGGCGACCTACGAGCAGTACTTC. Translation gives CASSHPGQATYEQYF.

CDR3 amino acids: CASSQLPGGRGGEKLFF. The CDR3 nucleotides read TGTGCCAGCAGCCAACTACCAGGGGGCCGGGGGGGAGAAAAACTGTTTTTT. V usage is TRBV3-1 (or the pseudogene TRBV3-2) and J usage is TRBJ1-4; the match to TRBD1 covers 8 bases. Per the germline V gene, CDR1 is LGHDT and CDR2 is YNNKEL (reference sequence). The length of the CDR3 is 17 residues. V shed 2 bases, J shed 8 bases, and the junction held 13 bases outside the gene matches.